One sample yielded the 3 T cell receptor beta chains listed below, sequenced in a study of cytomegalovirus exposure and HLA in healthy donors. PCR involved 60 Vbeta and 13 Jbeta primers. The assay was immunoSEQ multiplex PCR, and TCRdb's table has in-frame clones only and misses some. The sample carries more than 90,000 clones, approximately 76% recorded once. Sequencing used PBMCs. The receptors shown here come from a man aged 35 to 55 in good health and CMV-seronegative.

The CDR3 coding sequence is TGTGCCAGCAACTTCGGGGACAGTGCCGGGTTAGGCAATCAGCCCCAGCATTTT. Protein sequence: CASNFGDSAGLGNQPQHF. This chain links TRBV21-1 with TRBJ1-5; the table's D call, TRBD1, has no DNA check behind it. TRBV21-1 is shown as a pseudogene. The CDR3 has 18 amino acids.

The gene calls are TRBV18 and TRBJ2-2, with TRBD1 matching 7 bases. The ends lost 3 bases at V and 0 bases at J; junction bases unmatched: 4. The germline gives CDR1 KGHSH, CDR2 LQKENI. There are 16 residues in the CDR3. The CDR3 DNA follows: TGTGCCAGCTCACCGACAGGGTCCTCGAACACCGGGGAGCTGTTTTTT. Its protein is CASSPTGSSNTGELFF.

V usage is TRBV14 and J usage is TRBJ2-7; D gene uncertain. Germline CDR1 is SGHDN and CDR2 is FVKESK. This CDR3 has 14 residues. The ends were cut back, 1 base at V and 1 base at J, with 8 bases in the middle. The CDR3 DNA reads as TGTGCCAGCAGCCAAGTGTCGGGTTCCTACGAGCAGTACTTC. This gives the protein CASSQVSGSYEQYF.